This TCR beta chain stems from a study of blood T cell repertoires in COVID-19. Study in general: Both acute and convalescent COVID-19 samples were obtained from the United States, Italy and Spain. Sources were T cells, B-cell-depleted T cells, or PBMCs; the material itself was cDNA or gDNA.

The CDR3 length is 14 residues. V lost 6 bases, J lost 2 bases, and 9 bases lay in between. CDR1 is KGHDR and CDR2 is SFDVKD in the germline V gene. Per the study methods: Reference gene primer amplification in the assay estimated nucleated cell counts. TCRdb's copy holds only in-frame clones and misses some; the assay was immunoSEQ multiplex PCR. For V, J and clone size, that table is used; D and trimming come from the DNA. The sample lists some 230,000 clones; approximately 84% were seen once. V usage is TRBV24-1 and J usage is TRBJ2-2, with D possibly being TRBD2 (6 bases). Sequenced: peripheral blood. This sequence was found in a man aged 45-65 years who had recovered from COVID-19. The CDR3 here is CATSRRENTGELFF. The CDR3 region has the DNA TGTGCCACCAGTAGGAGGGAAAACACCGGGGAGCTGTTTTTT.